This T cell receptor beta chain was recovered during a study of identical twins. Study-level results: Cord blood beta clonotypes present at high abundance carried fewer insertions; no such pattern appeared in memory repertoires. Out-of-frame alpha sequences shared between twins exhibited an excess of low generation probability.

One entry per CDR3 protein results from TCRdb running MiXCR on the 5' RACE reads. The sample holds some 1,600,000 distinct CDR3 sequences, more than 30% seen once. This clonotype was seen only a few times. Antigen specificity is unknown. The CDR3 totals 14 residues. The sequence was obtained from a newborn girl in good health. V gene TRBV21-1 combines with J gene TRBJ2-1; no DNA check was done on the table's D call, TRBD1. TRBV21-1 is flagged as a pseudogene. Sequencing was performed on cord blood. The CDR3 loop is CASPPLTGHNEQFF. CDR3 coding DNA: TGTGCCAGCCCCCCCCTAACGGGCCACAATGAGCAGTTCTTC.